A single sample gave rise to the 27 T cell receptor beta chains below, sequenced in a study of shared clonotypes between healthy human individuals (dated by TCRdb to the early 2020s). The method behind the library was the immunoSEQ multiplex PCR assay. TCRdb provides this immuneACCESS table in a form limited to in-frame rearrangements. Some clones are lacking; in checked studies, under half of them reflect an unresolved V gene, and why the rest are absent is not known. The sample table contains 2 million to 3 million clones; only one count was recorded for 93% of them. The ten largest clones represent 0.36% of the sample. Sequencing was done on a sample of naive CD4+ T cells from PBMCs. The cell subset or site label of this sample denotes: CD45RA+ positively selected. These receptors were taken from a man between 18 and 35 years old in good health. Some clones in this sample may be carry-over from other donors' samples.

This rearrangement joins TRBV5-8 to TRBJ2-1; either TRBD1 or TRBD2 may supply D (6 bases each). The CDR3 runs to 16 residues. Trimming cost V 0 bases and J 2 bases, with 12 bases left between them. CDR1 and CDR2 from the germline V gene are SGHTS and YDEGEE. The CDR3 region is CASSLERGGPYNEQFF. The CDR3 DNA follows: TGTGCCAGCAGCTTGGAGAGAGGGGGGCCCTACAATGAGCAGTTCTTC.

The chain joins TRBV5-1 to TRBJ2-7; D is tentatively TRBD1 or TRBD2 (5 bases each). Trimming removed 4 bases from V and 0 bases from J, with 17 bases in between. Germline V gene data show CDR1 as SGHRS and CDR2 as YFSETQ. CDR3 length: 16 amino acids. The CDR3 DNA reads as TGCGCCAGCAGCCCCTCGGGTCCAGGGAGCTCCTACGAGCAGTACTTC. Residues: CASSPSGPGSSYEQYF.

The J gene is TRBJ2-3, the V gene TRBV6-5; D may correspond to TRBD1 or TRBD2 (5 bases each). CDR3 length equals 16 residues. V was pared by 4 bases and J by 3 bases, with 17 bases between. From germline, CDR1 is MNHEY and CDR2 SVGAGI. The CDR3 DNA reads as TGTGCCAGCAGTTCTACCGAGGCAGGGAGTACAGATACGCAGTATTTT. This encodes CASSSTEAGSTDTQYF.

The chain joins TRBV5-4 to TRBJ1-5; D gene uncertain. This CDR3 has 15 residues. Trimming removed 0 bases at V and 3 bases at J, with 10 bases between. CDR1 SGHNT and CDR2 YYREEE come from the germline V gene (reference sequence). CDR3 bases: TGTGCCAGCAGCTTGGACGCAGGCTACAATCAGCCCCAGCATTTT. Translation: CASSLDAGYNQPQHF.

On this clone itself: Other DNA sequences in this sample translate to the same CDR3. The rearrangement uses TRBV2 and TRBJ2-7; D is uncertain. V was cut by 6 bases and J by 2 bases, with 5 bases left in between. Germline lookup yields CDR1 SNHLY and CDR2 FYNNEI. CDR3 size: 11 residues. The CDR3 DNA is TGTGCCAGCAGAGCAACCTACGAGCAGTACTTC. This sequence encodes CASRATYEQYF.

CDR3 DNA sequence: TGCGCCAGCAGCCCAGCGTATTTGGGAGATCCGTTCTTC. It encodes CASSPAYLGDPFF. The chain joins TRBV5-1 to TRBJ2-1, with D possibly being TRBD2 (5 bases). The CDR3 is 13 residues long. From germline, CDR1 is SGHRS and CDR2 YFSETQ. Trimming pared 4 bases from V and 15 bases from J, leaving 20 bases between.

The sample holds one count of this clone. The CDR3 sequence is CAWRRQANTEAFF. The CDR3 region has the DNA TGTGCCTGGAGGCGACAAGCGAACACTGAAGCTTTCTTT. This chain connects TRBV30 to TRBJ1-1; no clear D gene. This CDR3 region has 13 residues. Germline V CDR1 and CDR2: GTSNPN, SVGIG (reference sequence). The V gene lost 3 bases and the J gene lost 1 base, with 9 bases spanning the gap.

This chain links TRBV29-1 with TRBJ1-5; the match to TRBD1 covers 7 bases. Germline CDR1 SQVTM, CDR2 ANQGSEA. The CDR3 is 13 amino acids. V was clipped by 4 bases and J by 5 bases; unmatched bases: 5. The CDR3 here is CSVGQGSDQPQHF. The DNA of the CDR3 is TGCAGCGTTGGACAGGGTTCGGATCAGCCCCAGCATTTT.

The rearrangement links TRBV5-5 to TRBJ2-3; 8 nucleotides agree with TRBD2. The trim removed 4 bases at V and 6 bases at J, leaving 13 bases unmatched. In germline, CDR1 is SGHKS, CDR2 YYEKEE (reference sequence). The CDR3 loop spans 16 amino acids. The CDR3 reads CASSIGTSLVRDTQYF. In DNA, the CDR3 is TGTGCCAGCAGCATCGGGACTAGTCTCGTCAGGGATACGCAGTATTTT.

In this sample, this clone turned up once. The rearrangement uses TRBV7-2 and TRBJ1-3; D not certain. CDR1 is SGHTA and CDR2 is FQGNSA in the germline V gene. The ends were cut back, 5 bases at V and 6 bases at J, with 14 bases in the middle. The CDR3 is 14 amino acids. CDR3 sequence reads: CASSRDLILNTIYF. The CDR3 nucleotides are TGTGCCAGCAGCCGAGACTTAATTCTAAACACCATATATTTT.

The chain combines TRBV13 with TRBJ2-5, with TRBD2 matching 9 bases. This CDR3 contains 16 residues. Germline V gene data show CDR1 as PRHDT and CDR2 as FYEKMQ (reference sequence). V dropped 3 bases and J dropped 5; count of bases not matched to a gene: 10. Here the CDR3 reads CASSLLGAGGSETQYF. CDR3 sequence (DNA): TGTGCCAGCAGCTTGCTGGGAGCGGGAGGCTCTGAGACCCAGTACTTC.

The chain joins TRBV6-5 to TRBJ1-5; D unclear. V was pared by 7 bases and J by 0 bases, with 13 bases between. The CDR3 is 15 amino acids. The germline V gene encodes CDR1 MNHEY and CDR2 SVGAGI. CDR3 nucleotides: TGTGCCAGCACCCCCGGAGGGTATAGCAATCAGCCCCAGCATTTT. This sequence encodes CASTPGGYSNQPQHF.

This rearrangement joins TRBV5-1 to TRBJ2-7; D perhaps matches TRBD1 (6 bases). Germline V gene sequence: CDR1 SGHRS, CDR2 YFSETQ. Between the trimmed V and J ends, which lost 0 bases and 3 bases, there was a span of 13 bases. This CDR3 region has 15 residues. CDR3 bases: TGCGCCAGCAGCTTGGTCTCGGGACATGGCTACGAGCAGTACTTC. Translating gives CASSLVSGHGYEQYF.

This clone was seen only once. The J gene is TRBJ1-4, the V gene TRBV10-3; D is ambiguous. This CDR3 is built from 12 residues. Trimming stripped 4 bases from V and 8 bases from J, with 8 bases between. In germline, CDR1 is ENHRY, CDR2 SYGVKD. CDR3 protein: CAISATVEKLFF. CDR3 nucleotide sequence: TGTGCCATCAGTGCGACGGTAGAAAAACTGTTTTTT.

The genes are TRBV5-1 and TRBJ2-7, with TRBD2 matching 14 bases. Germline V gives CDR1 SGHRS, CDR2 YFSETQ. CDR3 length: 16 amino acids. The trim removed 5 bases at V and 0 bases at J, leaving 4 bases unmatched. The CDR3 nucleotides are TGCGCCAGCAGAGGACTAGCGGGGGGACCCTCCTACGAGCAGTACTTC. Its protein product is CASRGLAGGPSYEQYF.

The V gene is TRBV28, the J gene TRBJ2-7; D not resolved. This CDR3 has 13 amino acids. The V gene lost 5 bases and the J gene lost 4 bases, with 12 bases spanning the gap. Per the germline V gene, CDR1 is MDHEN and CDR2 is SYDVKM. CDR3 amino acids: CASSAPPSYEQYF. The CDR3 DNA is TGTGCCAGCAGTGCTCCCCCCAGTTACGAGCAGTACTTC.

The CDR3 nucleotides are TGTGCCAGTAGTCCCCAGGGCCTAGCGACGACCTACAATGAGCAGTTCTTC. Translation: CASSPQGLATTYNEQFF. This sequence joins TRBV19 and TRBJ2-1; a weak D match, TRBD2 (6 bases). Per the germline V gene, CDR1 is LNHDA and CDR2 is SQIVND (reference sequence). The CDR3 has 17 amino acids. With 5 bases removed from V and 2 bases from J, the gap between germline ends came to 19 bases.

The J gene is TRBJ2-1, the V gene TRBV4-3; the match to TRBD1 covers 7 bases. The germline CDR1 and CDR2 sequences are LGHNA and YSLEER. This CDR3 contains 19 residues. Trimming took 4 bases from V and 4 from J; bases not matched to a gene: 19. The CDR3 coding sequence is TGCGCCAGCAGCCCCTCTCTTAGACAGGGTGGGAATTTATACAATGAGCAGTTCTTC. Its protein is CASSPSLRQGGNLYNEQFF.

The chain couples TRBV6-1 to TRBJ2-7, with D possibly being TRBD1 (6 bases). The CDR3 sequence is 14 residues long. V was shortened by 4 bases and J by 0 bases, with 10 bases between the two germline ends. CDR1 MNHNS and CDR2 SASEGT come from the germline V gene. The CDR3 sequence: CASSVDSSSYEQYF. The DNA of the CDR3 is TGTGCCAGCAGTGTGGACAGTTCCTCCTACGAGCAGTACTTC.

This chain uses TRBV9 with TRBJ1-2; D is uncertain. Trimming removed 4 bases from V and 4 bases from J, with 14 bases in between. The CDR3 sequence is 14 residues long. Germline lookup yields CDR1 SGDLS and CDR2 YYNGEE. The CDR3 region is CASSPRQYPYGYTF. The CDR3 DNA follows: TGTGCCAGCAGCCCACGTCAGTACCCCTATGGCTACACCTTC.

The count of this clone is one. V is TRBV7-2 and J is TRBJ2-2, with 8 bases identical to TRBD2. V gave up 5 bases and J gave up 7 bases; unmatched junction bases: 6. The CDR3 spans 14 residues. Germline V gene data show CDR1 as SGHTA and CDR2 as FQGNSA. CDR3 sequence: CASSPGTSGGELFF. Written as DNA, the CDR3 is TGTGCCAGCAGCCCCGGGACTAGTGGCGGGGAGCTGTTTTTT.

The chain links TRBV28 to TRBJ2-7; D tentatively fits TRBD1 or TRBD2 (5 bases each). The CDR3 has 15 residues. Trimming pared 6 bases from V and 0 bases from J, leaving 15 bases between. The germline CDR1 and CDR2 sequences are MDHEN and SYDVKM. The CDR3 nucleotides read TGTGCCAGCAGGGGTGGGACCGTCAGCTCCTACGAGCAGTACTTC. Residues: CASRGGTVSSYEQYF.

The gene calls are TRBV28 and TRBJ2-1; TRBD2 agrees at 8 bases. The CDR3 length is 16 residues. Germline CDR1 and CDR2: MDHEN and SYDVKM. V was pared by 3 bases and J by 7 bases, with 11 bases of the junction left unmatched. CDR3 bases: TGTGCCAGCAGTTTCCCCTGGGGCGGGAGGCGAAATGAGCAGTTCTTC. It translates to CASSFPWGGRRNEQFF.

V usage is TRBV5-1 and J usage is TRBJ2-7, with a tentative D call TRBD2 (6 bases). Trimming cost V 0 bases and J 0 bases, with 16 bases left between them. The CDR3 runs 17 residues. From germline, CDR1 is SGHRS and CDR2 YFSETQ. Here the CDR3 DNA reads TGCGCCAGCAGCTTGGGGGGCGTAGGAGGGAGCTCCTACGAGCAGTACTTC. Its protein is CASSLGGVGGSSYEQYF. Supplemented by reference TRBV5-1 and TRBJ2-7, the full variable domain reads KAGVTQTPRYLIKTRGQQVTLSCSPISGHRSVSWYQQTPGQGLQFLFEYFSETQRNKGNFPGRFSGRQFSNSRSEMNVSTLELGDSALYLCASSLGGVGGSSYEQYFGPGTRLTVT.

This clone occurred once. The V gene is TRBV2, the J gene TRBJ2-5, with no clear D. V lost 2 bases and J 5 bases, leaving 12 bases between the germline ends. The germline V gene has CDR1 SNHLY and CDR2 FYNNEI. The CDR3 is 14 amino acids. The CDR3 DNA is TGTGCCAGCAGTGAACCGGCCCCCCGGGAGACCCAGTACTTC. Translating it yields CASSEPAPRETQYF.

This chain connects TRBV6-6 to TRBJ2-7; TRBD1 or TRBD2 may be the D gene (5 bases each). The CDR3 is made up of 16 amino acids. With 3 bases removed from V and 2 bases from J, the gap between germline ends came to 17 bases. Germline V gene sequence: CDR1 MNHNY, CDR2 SVGAGI (reference sequence). CDR3 amino acids: CASSYSAGTPTYEQYF. CDR3 DNA sequence: TGTGCCAGCAGTTATTCCGCCGGGACCCCAACCTACGAGCAGTACTTC.

The rearrangement uses TRBV2 and TRBJ2-3; D unresolved. Germline V gene sequence: CDR1 SNHLY, CDR2 FYNNEI. The CDR3 runs 11 residues. Between the trimmed V and J ends, which lost 8 bases and 2 bases, there was a span of 5 bases. CDR3 coding DNA: TGTGCCAGCCAATCCACAGATACGCAGTATTTT. Translating gives CASQSTDTQYF.